These T cell receptor beta chains were read from a single sample in a study of T cell repertoires in cytomegalovirus infection. TCRdb re-derived calls from the reads in MiXCR, one entry per CDR3 protein. The sample includes some 180,000 distinct CDR3 sequences, about 21% of them seen just once. Sequencing was carried out using PBMCs. Source of these receptors: a human donor in good health (CMV status not recorded). Some clones in this sample may be carry-over from other donors' samples. Both conserved end residues are part of each CDR3. The D gene is left open where the match is weak. Clone size is not always given. Where it is, it says once, few, many or a class for expanded clones.

clone size,D gene,J gene,V gene,CDR3 protein,CDR3 DNA
few,TRBD1,TRBJ1-6,TRBV11-2,CASSLERQGNNSPLHF,TGTGCCAGCAGCTTAGAAAGACAGGGAAATAATTCACCCCTCCACTTT
-,-,TRBJ2-1,TRBV20-1,CSASKESPGFVQFF,TGCAGTGCTAGTAAGGAAAGCCCTGGCTTTGTGCAGTTCTTC
few,-,TRBJ2-3,TRBV11-2,CASSLDGPTQYF,TGTGCCAGCAGCTTAGACGGTCCTACGCAGTATTTT
-,TRBD2,TRBJ2-1,TRBV20-1,CSARGREGHNEQFF,TGCAGTGCTAGAGGTCGGGAGGGTCACAATGAGCAGTTCTTC
-,TRBD1,TRBJ1-1,TRBV11-3,CASSARQGPDTEAFF,TGTGCCAGCAGCGCCCGACAGGGCCCCGACACTGAAGCTTTCTTT
once,TRBD2,TRBJ2-3,TRBV5-1,CASSPGLASADTQYF,TGCGCCAGCAGTCCTGGACTAGCGTCCGCAGATACGCAGTATTTT
-,-,TRBJ2-5,TRBV27,CASSFRQGGQETQYF,TGTGCCAGCAGTTTTCGTCAGGGGGGACAAGAGACCCAGTACTTC
-,-,TRBJ2-5,TRBV19,CASSIATQETQYF,TGTGCCAGTAGTATAGCAACTCAAGAGACCCAGTACTTC
many,-,TRBJ2-2,TRBV20-1,CSAQREGATGELFF,TGCAGTGCCCAAAGGGAGGGGGCCACCGGGGAGCTGTTTTTT
many,-,TRBJ1-6,TRBV11-2,CASSLGRRLDSPLHF,TGTGCCAGCAGCTTAGGCCGCAGGTTGGATTCACCCCTCCACTTT
many,TRBD2,TRBJ2-1,TRBV19,CATQTSGLEGEQFF,TGTGCCACTCAAACGTCGGGACTAGAGGGTGAGCAGTTCTTC
-,-,TRBJ2-3,TRBV29-1,CSVESITSTDTQYF,TGCAGCGTTGAGTCTATTACTAGCACAGATACGCAGTATTTT
-,TRBD2,TRBJ2-5,TRBV6-2/TRBV6-3,CASSDPAGGDGETQYF,TGTGCCAGCAGTGACCCAGCGGGGGGCGATGGGGAGACCCAGTACTTC
few,TRBD1,TRBJ1-1,TRBV5-1,CASSPIQGVNTEAFF,TGCGCCAGCAGCCCGATACAGGGGGTGAACACTGAAGCTTTCTTT
-,TRBD1,TRBJ2-5,TRBV28,CASSPRTGGPETQYF,TGTGCCAGCAGCCCGAGGACAGGGGGACCGGAGACCCAGTACTTC
few,-,TRBJ2-3,TRBV15,CATSRGGSDTQYF,TGTGCCACCAGCAGAGGAGGTTCCGATACGCAGTATTTT
many,TRBD1,TRBJ1-1,TRBV7-2,CASSSNPTGYNTEAFF,TGTGCCAGCAGCTCAAACCCGACAGGGTATAACACTGAAGCTTTCTTT
-,-,TRBJ1-1,TRBV20-1,CSASGFGGSF,TGCAGTGCTAGTGGTTTTGGGGGTTCCTTT
few,TRBD1,TRBJ2-4,TRBV12-3/TRBV12-4,CASSSLGRGTIQYF,TGTGCCAGCAGTTCGCTGGGCAGGGGGACCATTCAGTACTTC
-,TRBD2,TRBJ2-5,TRBV15,CATSRVASGGQETQYF,TGTGCCACCAGCAGAGTCGCTAGCGGGGGGCAAGAGACCCAGTACTTC
-,-,TRBJ1-4,TRBV10-3,CDISEGSTNEKLFF,TGTGACATCAGTGAAGGGTCAACTAATGAAAAACTGTTTTTT
many,TRBD2,TRBJ2-3,TRBV7-2,CASSLPGGTGNTQYF,TGTGCCAGCAGCTTGCCCGGGGGGACGGGGAATACGCAGTATTTT
few,TRBD2,TRBJ2-4,TRBV27,CASSSGTSGTNIQYF,TGTGCCAGCAGTTCGGGGACTAGCGGAACAAACATTCAGTACTTC
-,-,TRBJ1-6,TRBV28,CASSFGDSPLHF,TGTGCCAGCAGTTTTGGAGATTCACCCCTCCACTTT
few,-,TRBJ2-3,TRBV12-3/TRBV12-4,CASSLSTYTDTQYF,TGTGCCAGCAGTTTAAGTACCTACACAGATACGCAGTATTTT
once,TRBD1,TRBJ2-1,TRBV29-1,CSSGTGVYNEQFF,TGCAGCAGCGGGACAGGGGTATACAATGAGCAGTTCTTC
once,-,TRBJ1-1,TRBV5-5,CASSLYQRSNTEAFF,TGTGCCAGCAGCTTGTATCAGCGCTCGAACACTGAAGCTTTCTTT
many,-,TRBJ2-1,TRBV7-9,CASSLKGSYNEQFF,TGTGCCAGCAGCTTAAAGGGCAGCTACAATGAGCAGTTCTTC
-,-,TRBJ1-2,TRBV11-3,CASSLTPGTGYTF,TGTGCCAGCAGCCTAACCCCGGGGACTGGCTACACCTTC
few,TRBD1,TRBJ1-1,TRBV6-2/TRBV6-3,CASSPADRVVTEAFF,TGTGCCAGCAGCCCCGCCGACAGGGTGGTTACTGAAGCTTTCTTT
-,-,TRBJ1-2,TRBV12-3/TRBV12-4,CASSQPGRGYSYTF,TGTGCCAGCAGCCAGCCGGGGAGGGGTTATAGCTACACCTTC
few,TRBD1,TRBJ1-2,TRBV4-1,CASSIRQGVNNGYTF,TGCGCCAGCAGCATCCGGCAGGGGGTGAATAATGGCTACACCTTC
few,-,TRBJ1-1,TRBV7-9,CASSPRGSTEAFF,TGTGCCAGCAGCCCGAGGGGGAGCACTGAAGCTTTCTTT
few,-,TRBJ2-5,TRBV6-1,CASTDTDRETQYF,TGTGCCAGCACCGACACGGACCGGGAGACCCAGTACTTC
-,-,TRBJ1-2,TRBV4-1,CASSQVVQNYGYTF,TGCGCCAGCAGCCAAGTAGTGCAAAACTATGGCTACACCTTC
few,-,TRBJ2-1,TRBV9,CASSVDPSGDKFF,TGTGCCAGCAGCGTAGATCCTTCGGGAGATAAGTTCTTC